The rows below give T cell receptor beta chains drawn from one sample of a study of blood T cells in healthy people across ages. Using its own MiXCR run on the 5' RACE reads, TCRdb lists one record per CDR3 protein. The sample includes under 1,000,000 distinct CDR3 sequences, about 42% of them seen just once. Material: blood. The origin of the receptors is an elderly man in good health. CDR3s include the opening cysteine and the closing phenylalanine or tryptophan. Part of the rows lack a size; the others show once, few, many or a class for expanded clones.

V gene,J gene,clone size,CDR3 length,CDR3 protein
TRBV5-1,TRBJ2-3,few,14,CASSLPGGGDTQYF
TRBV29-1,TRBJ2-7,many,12,CSVRPGGYEQYF
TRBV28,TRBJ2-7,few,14,CASSLLGPSGEQYF
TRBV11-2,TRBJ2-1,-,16,CASSLRLAGGPGEQFF
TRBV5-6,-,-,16,CASSPFTQSSYNEQYF
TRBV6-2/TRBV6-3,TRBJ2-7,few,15,CASSYVARSSYEQYF
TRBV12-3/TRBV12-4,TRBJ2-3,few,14,CASSYGVSTDTQYF
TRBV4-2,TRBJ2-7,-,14,CASSQLAGGGEQYF
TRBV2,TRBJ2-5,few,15,CATRGVAGGSNEQYF
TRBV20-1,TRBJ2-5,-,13,CSALSGLQETQYF
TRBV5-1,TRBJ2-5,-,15,CASSRTGGGGETQYF
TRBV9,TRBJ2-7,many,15,CASSISSALDYEQYF